Shown below are 3 T cell receptor beta chains from a single sample sequenced in a study of blood T cell repertoires in COVID-19. The repertoire was sequenced with immunoSEQ multiplex PCR; TCRdb's copy has only in-frame clones and lacks some. The repertoire consists of a few hundred thousand clones, with approximately 88% occurring once and the leading ten covering 9% to 9.5%. Material: peripheral blood. These receptors all stem from a man aged 18 to 29 with active or convalescent COVID-19.

V and J are TRBV11-2 and TRBJ1-6; 10 positions agree with TRBD1. Germline CDR1 is SGHAT and CDR2 is FQNNGV. V lost 1 base, J lost 7 bases, and 1 base stayed unmatched. The CDR3 is 15 amino acids. The CDR3 DNA sequence: TGTGCCAGCAGCTTAGTGGGACAGGGGAATTCACCCCTCCACTTT. Its protein is CASSLVGQGNSPLHF.

This chain links TRBV11-2 with TRBJ1-6; 7 positions agree with TRBD1. J lost 9 bases, V lost 5 bases, and 10 bases had no gene match. Looked up from germline, CDR1 is SGHAT and CDR2 is FQNNGV. The CDR3 consists of 15 residues. CDR3 loop: CASSLGQLSGSPLHF. As DNA, the CDR3 is TGTGCCAGCAGCCTGGGACAGCTATCAGGTTCACCCCTCCACTTT.

The chain has TRBV4-1 and TRBJ2-7; TRBD1 matches at 7 bases. The germline gives CDR1 MGHRA, CDR2 YSYEKL. The CDR3 is 14 residues long. Trimming removed 1 base from V and 3 bases from J; junction bases left unmatched: 3. CDR3 loop: CASSQGAGGYEQYF. The CDR3 bases are TGCGCCAGCAGCCAAGGGGCAGGGGGCTACGAGCAGTACTTC.